This TCR beta chain was recovered during a study of blood T cell repertoires in COVID-19 (TCRdb year 2020). Broadly, across the study: Samples covering the acute and convalescent phases of COVID-19 were provided by collaborators in the United States, Italy and Spain. The prospective study material was composed of cDNA or gDNA derived from T cells, B-cell-depleted T cells, or PBMCs. The dataset comprised deeply sampled blood TCRbeta repertoires from subjects exposed to, actively infected with, or recovered from COVID-19. The repertoires were made available in a free public database intended to serve as a resource for research on the immune response to SARS-CoV-2. Samples were obtained from the ongoing ImmuneRACE study (first 160 participants) and from some 1,200 subjects provided by 6 global collaborators. A de-identified subject ID, COVID-19 status, age in years and sex were almost always included in the sample metadata. Where available, HLA class I and class II types were taken from metadata supplied by the sample provider and were not determined by assay-based typing.

As concerns this clone: Its cognate antigen has yet to be identified. There are no base qualities to consult, and no much larger clone falls within one base.

The collaborating institutions used their own protocols to collect whole blood in K2EDTA tubes. For TCRbeta analysis, collaborator samples were shipped as frozen whole blood, as isolated PBMCs, or as DNA extracted from either sample type. The V end loses 5 bases and the J end loses 5 bases, and a stretch of 10 bases separates them. Based on the germline V gene (reference sequence), the CDR1 and CDR2 sequences are GTSNPN and SVGIG. The CDR3 contains 11 residues, cysteine and phenylalanine counted. The retained sequence is limited to the CDR3, 33 bases, with the frame set at the first base. Overall study outcomes, separate from this receptor: The amount of clinical and demographic metadata varied by source and participant and was provided uncurated.

TCRbeta CDR3 regions were amplified from genomic DNA by means of the immunoSEQ Assay, a bias-controlled multiplex PCR. As for how the authors treated the data: The number of nucleated cells in each sample was estimated from the amplification of reference gene primers within the assay. To quantify the absolute abundance of each unique TCRbeta CDR3 rearrangement, sequence reads were collapsed and filtered. For each sample, productive Simpson clonality was calculated as the square root of Simpson's diversity index over productive rearrangements. In TCRdb, the immuneACCESS table is reduced to in-frame sequences with V and J assigned. These tables do not hold every clone; where another copy was compared, an unresolved V gene accounts for under half, and the others remain unexplained. The DNA was the basis for D and trimming; V, J and clone size are from that table. This sample gives tens of thousands of clones in total; just under 80% of them show up just once. The ten largest account for about a third of the sample.

The sample consisted of peripheral blood. The chain is assembled from TRBV30 and TRBJ2-7; the D segment could be TRBD2, given 5 matching bases. The TCR originated in a man older than 75 with acute or convalescent COVID-19. The nucleotides are TGTGCCTGGGCAACGCGGGACGAGCAGTACTTC. Translation gives CAWATRDEQYF.